The clone carrying this T cell receptor beta chain was counted only a few times. These data come from a study of spatial heterogeneity in lung cancer. Study at large: Each time, sequencing found more beta-chain sequences than alpha-chain sequences.

Time point: sample taken at primary tumor resection. TCRs were sequenced from unsorted whole RNA of tumor, nontumor lung or PBMC. Unique molecular identifiers tagged every individual TCR cDNA molecule. TCRdb reprocessed the 5' RACE reads with MiXCR, giving one entry per CDR3 protein. This table has 49,000 or so distinct CDR3 sequences, 12% appearing once. Trimming removed 3 bases at V and 5 bases at J, with 10 bases between. This CDR3 spans 13 amino acids. From germline, CDR1 is DFQATT and CDR2 SNEGSKA (reference sequence). The chain links TRBV20-1 to TRBJ1-4; D may be TRBD1 (6 bases). Sequencing used PBMCs, obtained at surgery. This clonotype was obtained from a female donor with early-stage non-small cell lung cancer. The CDR3 coding sequence is TGCAGTGCTAGTAGGGGGATAAATGAAAAACTGTTTTTT. Amino acids: CSASRGINEKLFF.